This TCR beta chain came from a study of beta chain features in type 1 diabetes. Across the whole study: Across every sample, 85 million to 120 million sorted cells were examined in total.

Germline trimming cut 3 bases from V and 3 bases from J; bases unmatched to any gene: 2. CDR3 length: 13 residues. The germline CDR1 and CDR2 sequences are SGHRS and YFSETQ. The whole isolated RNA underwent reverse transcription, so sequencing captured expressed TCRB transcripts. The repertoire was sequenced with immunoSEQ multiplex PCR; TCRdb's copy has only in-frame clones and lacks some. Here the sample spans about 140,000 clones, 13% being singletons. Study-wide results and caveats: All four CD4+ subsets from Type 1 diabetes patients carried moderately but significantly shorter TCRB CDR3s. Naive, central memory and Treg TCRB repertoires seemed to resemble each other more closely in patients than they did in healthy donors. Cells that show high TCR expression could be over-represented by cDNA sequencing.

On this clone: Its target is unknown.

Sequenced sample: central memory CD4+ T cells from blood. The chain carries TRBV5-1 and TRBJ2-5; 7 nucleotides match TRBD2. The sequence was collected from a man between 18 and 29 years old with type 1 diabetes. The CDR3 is CASSSGLEETQYF. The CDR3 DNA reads TGCGCCAGCAGCTCCGGACTAGAAGAGACCCAGTACTTC.